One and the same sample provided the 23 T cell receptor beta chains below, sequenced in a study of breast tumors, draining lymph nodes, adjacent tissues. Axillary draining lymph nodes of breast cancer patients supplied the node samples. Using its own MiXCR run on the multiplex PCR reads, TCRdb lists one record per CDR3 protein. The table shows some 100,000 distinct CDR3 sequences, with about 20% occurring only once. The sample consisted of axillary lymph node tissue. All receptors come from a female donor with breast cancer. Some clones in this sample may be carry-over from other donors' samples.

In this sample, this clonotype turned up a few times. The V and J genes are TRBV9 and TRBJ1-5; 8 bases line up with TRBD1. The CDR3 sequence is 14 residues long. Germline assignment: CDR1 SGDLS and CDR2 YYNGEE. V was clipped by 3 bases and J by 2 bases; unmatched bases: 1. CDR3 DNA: TGTGCCAGCAGCGCACAGGGGGGCAATCAGCCCCAGCATTTT. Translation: CASSAQGGNQPQHF.

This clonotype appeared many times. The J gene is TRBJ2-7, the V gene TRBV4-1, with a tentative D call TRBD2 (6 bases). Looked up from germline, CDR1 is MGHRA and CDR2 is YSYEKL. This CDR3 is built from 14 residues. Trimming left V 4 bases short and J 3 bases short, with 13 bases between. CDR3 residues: CASSPRAGRYEQYF. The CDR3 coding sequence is TGCGCCAGCAGCCCACGGGCGGGGCGCTACGAGCAGTACTTC.

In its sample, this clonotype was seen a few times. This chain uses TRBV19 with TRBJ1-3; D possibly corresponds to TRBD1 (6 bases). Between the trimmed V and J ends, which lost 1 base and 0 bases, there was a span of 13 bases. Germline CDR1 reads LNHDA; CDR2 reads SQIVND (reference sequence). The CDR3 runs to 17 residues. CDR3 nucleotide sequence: TGTGCCAGTAGTATAGCTGGGGGGCGCCTCTCTGGAAACACCATATATTTT. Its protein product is CASSIAGGRLSGNTIYF.

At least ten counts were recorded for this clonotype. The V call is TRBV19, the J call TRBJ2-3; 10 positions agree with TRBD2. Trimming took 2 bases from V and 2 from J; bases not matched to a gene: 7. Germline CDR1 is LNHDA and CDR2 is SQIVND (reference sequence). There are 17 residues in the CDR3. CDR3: CASSITGLAYNTDTQYF. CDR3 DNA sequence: TGTGCCAGTAGTATAACGGGACTAGCGTATAACACAGATACGCAGTATTTT.

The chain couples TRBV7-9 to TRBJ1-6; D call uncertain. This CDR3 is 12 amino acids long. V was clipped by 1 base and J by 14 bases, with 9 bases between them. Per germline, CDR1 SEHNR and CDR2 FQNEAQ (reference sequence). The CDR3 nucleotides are TGTGCCAGCAGCTTAGGAGCAGGTGCCCTCCACTTT. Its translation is CASSLGAGALHF.

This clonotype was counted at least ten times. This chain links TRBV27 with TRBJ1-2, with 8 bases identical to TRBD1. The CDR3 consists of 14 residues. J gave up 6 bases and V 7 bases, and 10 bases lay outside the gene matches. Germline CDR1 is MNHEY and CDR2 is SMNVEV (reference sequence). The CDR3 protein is CASTQRTGHDGYTF. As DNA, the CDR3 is TGTGCCAGCACCCAGCGGACAGGGCATGATGGCTACACCTTC.

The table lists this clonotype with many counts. The CDR3: CASSLDRDHSTDTQYF. In DNA form, the CDR3 reads TGTGCCAGCAGCTTAGACCGGGACCATAGCACAGATACGCAGTATTTT. The chain is built from TRBV11-2 and TRBJ2-3, with D perhaps TRBD1 or TRBD2 (5 bases each). Looked up from germline, CDR1 is SGHAT and CDR2 is FQNNGV. This CDR3 is 16 amino acids long. The ends were cut back, 0 bases at V and 0 bases at J, with 10 bases in the middle. Drawing the rest from reference TRBV11-2 and TRBJ2-3, the complete variable domain is EAGVAQSPRYKIIEKRQSVAFWCNPISGHATLYWYQQILGQGPKLLIQFQNNGVVDDSQLPKDRFSAERLKGVDSTLKIQPAKLEDSAVYLCASSLDRDHSTDTQYFGPGTRLTVL.

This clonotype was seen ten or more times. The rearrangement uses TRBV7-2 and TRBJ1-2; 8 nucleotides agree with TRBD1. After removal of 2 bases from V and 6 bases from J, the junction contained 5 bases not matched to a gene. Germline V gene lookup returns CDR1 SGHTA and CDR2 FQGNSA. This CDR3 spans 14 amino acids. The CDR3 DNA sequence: TGTGCCAGCAGCTTACAGGGGGCAATTGATGGCTACACCTTC. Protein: CASSLQGAIDGYTF.

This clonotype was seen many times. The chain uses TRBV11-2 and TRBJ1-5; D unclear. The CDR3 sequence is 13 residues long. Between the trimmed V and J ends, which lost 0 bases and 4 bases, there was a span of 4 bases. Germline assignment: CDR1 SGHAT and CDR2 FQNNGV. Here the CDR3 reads CASSLDVNQPQHF. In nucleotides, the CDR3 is TGTGCCAGCAGCTTAGATGTTAATCAGCCCCAGCATTTT.

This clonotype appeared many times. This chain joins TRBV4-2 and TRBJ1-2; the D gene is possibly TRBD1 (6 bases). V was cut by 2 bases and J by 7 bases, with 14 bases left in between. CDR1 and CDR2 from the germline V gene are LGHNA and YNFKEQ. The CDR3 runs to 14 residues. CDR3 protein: CASSQTQGSGGYTF. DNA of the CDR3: TGTGCCAGCAGCCAAACACAGGGTTCTGGTGGCTACACCTTC.

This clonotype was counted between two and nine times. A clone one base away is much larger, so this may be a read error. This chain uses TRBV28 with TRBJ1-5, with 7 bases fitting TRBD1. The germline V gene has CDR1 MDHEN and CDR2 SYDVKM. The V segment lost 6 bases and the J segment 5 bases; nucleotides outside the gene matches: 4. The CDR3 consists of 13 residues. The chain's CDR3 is CASSRDSYQPQHF. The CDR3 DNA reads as TGTGCCAGCAGCCGGGACAGCTATCAGCCCCAGCATTTT.

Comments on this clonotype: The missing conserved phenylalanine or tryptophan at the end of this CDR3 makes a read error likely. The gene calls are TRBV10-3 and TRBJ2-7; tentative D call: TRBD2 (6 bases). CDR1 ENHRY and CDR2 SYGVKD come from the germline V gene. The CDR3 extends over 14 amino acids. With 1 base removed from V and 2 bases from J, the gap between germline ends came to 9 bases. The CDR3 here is CAISELGGTYEQYL. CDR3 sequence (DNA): TGTGCCATCAGTGAGTTGGGGGGAACCTACGAGCAGTACCTC.

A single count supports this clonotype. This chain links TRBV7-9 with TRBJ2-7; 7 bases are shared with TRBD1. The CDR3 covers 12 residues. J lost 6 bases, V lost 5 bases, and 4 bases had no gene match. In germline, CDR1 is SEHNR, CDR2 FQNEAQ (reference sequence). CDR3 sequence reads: CASSQNRGEQYF. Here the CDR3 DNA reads TGTGCCAGCAGCCAGAACAGGGGCGAGCAGTACTTC.

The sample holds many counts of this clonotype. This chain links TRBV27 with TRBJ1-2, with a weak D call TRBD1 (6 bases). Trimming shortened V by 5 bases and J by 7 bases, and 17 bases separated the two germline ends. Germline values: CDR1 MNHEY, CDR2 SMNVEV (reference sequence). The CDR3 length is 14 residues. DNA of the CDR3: TGTGCCAGCAGTCCAAGAGGGGGGGCAGGTGGCTACACCTTC. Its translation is CASSPRGGAGGYTF.

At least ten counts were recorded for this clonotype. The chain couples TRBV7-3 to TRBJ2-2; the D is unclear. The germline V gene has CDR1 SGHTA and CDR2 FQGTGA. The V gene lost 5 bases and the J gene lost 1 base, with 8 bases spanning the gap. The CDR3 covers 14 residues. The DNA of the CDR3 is TGTGCCAGCAGCCCCGGTCAGAACACCGGGGAGCTGTTTTTT. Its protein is CASSPGQNTGELFF.

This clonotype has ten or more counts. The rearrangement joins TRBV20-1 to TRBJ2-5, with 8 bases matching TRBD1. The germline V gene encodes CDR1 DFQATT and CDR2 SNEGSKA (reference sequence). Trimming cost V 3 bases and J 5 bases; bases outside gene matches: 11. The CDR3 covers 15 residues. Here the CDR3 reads CSARPGQGGWETQYF. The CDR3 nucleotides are TGCAGTGCTAGGCCAGGACAGGGAGGTTGGGAGACCCAGTACTTC.

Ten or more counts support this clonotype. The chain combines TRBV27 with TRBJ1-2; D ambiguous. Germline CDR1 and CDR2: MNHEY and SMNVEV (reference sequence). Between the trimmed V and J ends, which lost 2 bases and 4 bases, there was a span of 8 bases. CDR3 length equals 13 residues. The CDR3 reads CASSLGRGYGYTF. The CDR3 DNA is TGTGCCAGCAGTTTAGGTAGAGGCTATGGCTACACCTTC.

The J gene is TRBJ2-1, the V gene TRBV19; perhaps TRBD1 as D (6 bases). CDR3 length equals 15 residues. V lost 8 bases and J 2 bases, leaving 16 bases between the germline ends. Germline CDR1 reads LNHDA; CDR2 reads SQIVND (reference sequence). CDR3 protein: CASEFSGVAYNEQFF. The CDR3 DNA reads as TGTGCCAGTGAGTTTTCAGGGGTCGCCTACAATGAGCAGTTCTTC.

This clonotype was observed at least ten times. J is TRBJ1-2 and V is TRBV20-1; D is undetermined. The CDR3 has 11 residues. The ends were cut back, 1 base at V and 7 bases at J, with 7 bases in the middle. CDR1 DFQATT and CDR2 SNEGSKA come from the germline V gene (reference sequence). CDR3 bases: TGCAGTGCTAGAGTCGGTTCTGGCTACACCTTC. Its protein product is CSARVGSGYTF.

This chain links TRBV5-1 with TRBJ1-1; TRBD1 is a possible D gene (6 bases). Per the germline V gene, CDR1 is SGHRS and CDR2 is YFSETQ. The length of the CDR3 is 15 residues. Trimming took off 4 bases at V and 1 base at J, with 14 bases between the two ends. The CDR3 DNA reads TGCGCCAGCAGCGAAACAGGGATCCCGAACACTGAAGCTTTCTTT. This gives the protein CASSETGIPNTEAFF. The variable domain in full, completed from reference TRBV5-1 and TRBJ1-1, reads KAGVTQTPRYLIKTRGQQVTLSCSPISGHRSVSWYQQTPGQGLQFLFEYFSETQRNKGNFPGRFSGRQFSNSRSEMNVSTLELGDSALYLCASSETGIPNTEAFFGQGTRLTVV.

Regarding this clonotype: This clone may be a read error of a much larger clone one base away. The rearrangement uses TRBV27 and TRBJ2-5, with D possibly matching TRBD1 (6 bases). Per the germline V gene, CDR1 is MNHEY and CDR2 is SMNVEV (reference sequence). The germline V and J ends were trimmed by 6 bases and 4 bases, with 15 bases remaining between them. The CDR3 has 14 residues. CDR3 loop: CASRSQQGRETQYF. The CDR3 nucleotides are TGTGCCAGCAGAAGCCAACAGGGCCGAGAGACCCAGTACTTC.

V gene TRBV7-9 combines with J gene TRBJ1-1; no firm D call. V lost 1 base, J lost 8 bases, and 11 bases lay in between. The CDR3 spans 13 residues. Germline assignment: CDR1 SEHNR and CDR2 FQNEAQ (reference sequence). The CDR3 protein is CASSLGEYSEAFF. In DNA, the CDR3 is TGTGCCAGCAGCTTAGGGGAATACTCGGAAGCTTTCTTT.

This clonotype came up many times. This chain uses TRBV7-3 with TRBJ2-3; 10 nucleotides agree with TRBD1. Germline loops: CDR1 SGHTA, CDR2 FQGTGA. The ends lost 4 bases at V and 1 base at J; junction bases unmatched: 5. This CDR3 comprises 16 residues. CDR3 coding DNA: TGTGCCAGCAGCTCCATAGGGACAGGGGGCACAGATACGCAGTATTTT. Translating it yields CASSSIGTGGTDTQYF.